Each of the 23 T cell receptor beta chains below was sequenced from the same sample in a study of shared clonotypes between healthy human individuals. Some clones are missing from TCRdb's copy, which holds only in-frame ones; the method was immunoSEQ multiplex PCR. The data hold over 400,000 clones, with 70% to 85% observed a single time. Sequencing was done on a sample of PBMCs. Receptor source: a woman aged 40 to 50 in good health. Some clones in this sample may be carry-over from other donors' samples.

The chain links TRBV2 to TRBJ2-7; 7 bases map to TRBD1. This CDR3 has 13 amino acids. Trimming at V came to 4 bases and at J to 3 bases, leaving 3 bases not matched to a gene. Germline CDR1 SNHLY, CDR2 FYNNEI. The CDR3, as DNA: TGTGCCAGCAGTGCAGGGACAGACTACGAGCAGTACTTC. As protein: CASSAGTDYEQYF.

The chain carries TRBV28 and TRBJ1-5; TRBD1 agrees at 9 bases. V shed 6 bases, J shed 8 bases, and the junction held 11 bases outside the gene matches. The CDR3 has 15 residues. Germline CDR1 and CDR2: MDHEN and SYDVKM. The CDR3 bases are TGTGCCAGCAGCGAACCGGGACAGGGCTTGGAGCCCCAGCATTTT. Protein product: CASSEPGQGLEPQHF.

The rearrangement joins TRBV27 to TRBJ2-1; D perhaps matches TRBD1 (6 bases). V was cut by 5 bases and J by 4 bases, with 18 bases left in between. This CDR3 is 16 amino acids long. The germline V gene encodes CDR1 MNHEY and CDR2 SMNVEV (reference sequence). In DNA form, the CDR3 reads TGTGCCAGCAGTCCTCCGGGACAACACCGTTACAATGAGCAGTTCTTC. It yields the protein CASSPPGQHRYNEQFF.

The V and J genes are TRBV9 and TRBJ2-7, with D tentatively TRBD1 (6 bases). V lost 0 bases and J lost 0, with 7 bases in between. The CDR3 loop spans 14 amino acids. Germline CDR1 SGDLS, CDR2 YYNGEE. As DNA, the CDR3 is TGTGCCAGCAGCGTAGACAGGGACTCCTACGAGCAGTACTTC. It encodes CASSVDRDSYEQYF.

The chain employs TRBV5-6 and TRBJ2-1; D not certain. This CDR3 comprises 12 residues. The V end lost 4 bases, the J end lost 6 bases, and 8 bases lay between the germline ends. Germline V gene sequence: CDR1 SGHDT, CDR2 YYEEEE. The CDR3 loop is CASSANANEQFF. CDR3 DNA sequence: TGTGCCAGCAGCGCGAATGCCAATGAGCAGTTCTTC.

The chain employs TRBV6-5 and TRBJ1-1; a weak D match, TRBD1 (6 bases). This CDR3 comprises 14 residues. V was trimmed by 4 bases and J by 3 bases, leaving 12 bases between them. From germline, CDR1 is MNHEY and CDR2 SVGAGI. Here the CDR3 reads CASSLNREHTEAFF. CDR3 sequence (DNA): TGTGCCAGCAGTTTGAACAGGGAACACACTGAAGCTTTCTTT.

This rearrangement joins TRBV2 to TRBJ2-7, with D perhaps assigned TRBD1 or TRBD2 (6 bases each). Trimming shortened V by 0 bases and J by 9 bases, and 27 bases separated the two germline ends. Germline V gene lookup returns CDR1 SNHLY and CDR2 FYNNEI. The CDR3 sequence is 18 residues long. CDR3 protein: CASSEAHRGPLFHHGQYF. DNA for the CDR3: TGTGCCAGCAGTGAAGCGCACCGGGGGCCGTTATTTCACCACGGGCAGTACTTC.

This clone has only one observation. The chain joins TRBV7-9 to TRBJ1-2; D remains ambiguous. Per germline, CDR1 SEHNR and CDR2 FQNEAQ (reference sequence). V lost 1 base and J 4 bases, leaving 10 bases between the germline ends. The length of the CDR3 is 14 residues. The CDR3 reads CASSLVAGSYGYTF. The CDR3 bases are TGTGCCAGCAGCTTAGTGGCCGGCTCCTATGGCTACACCTTC.

V is TRBV5-1 and J is TRBJ1-3; tentative D call: TRBD1 (5 bases). The CDR3 runs to 13 residues. The germline V gene encodes CDR1 SGHRS and CDR2 YFSETQ. Trimming stripped 4 bases from V and 3 bases from J, with 8 bases between. This CDR3 is CASSPRVGNTIYF. As DNA, the CDR3 is TGCGCCAGCAGCCCCAGGGTTGGAAACACCATATATTTT. The full variable domain, completed using reference TRBV5-1 and TRBJ1-3, is KAGVTQTPRYLIKTRGQQVTLSCSPISGHRSVSWYQQTPGQGLQFLFEYFSETQRNKGNFPGRFSGRQFSNSRSEMNVSTLELGDSALYLCASSPRVGNTIYFGEGSWLTVV.

The V call is TRBV2, the J call TRBJ2-2; D gene unclear. Germline CDR1 is SNHLY and CDR2 is FYNNEI. CDR3 length: 14 residues. Trimming pared 5 bases from V and 2 bases from J, leaving 9 bases between. This chain's CDR3 is CASSSQINTGELFF. CDR3 in DNA: TGTGCCAGCAGTTCACAGATCAACACCGGGGAGCTGTTTTTT.

The rearrangement links TRBV4-1 to TRBJ1-3; 8 bases line up with TRBD1. CDR1 is MGHRA, CDR2 YSYEKL, per germline. J gave up 4 bases and V 0 bases, and 8 bases lay outside the gene matches. This CDR3 has 17 amino acids. This CDR3 is CASSQDVTGGSGNTIYF. In DNA form, the CDR3 reads TGCGCCAGCAGCCAAGATGTCACAGGGGGATCGGGAAACACCATATATTTT.

This clone was detected a few times. The chain joins TRBV6-5 to TRBJ2-7; 11 bases map to TRBD2. The CDR3 has 14 amino acids. CDR1 is MNHEY, CDR2 SVGAGI, per germline. Trimming cost V 2 bases and J 3 bases; bases outside gene matches: 0. CDR3 residues: CASSYTSGSYEQYF. The CDR3 DNA reads as TGTGCCAGCAGTTACACTAGCGGGAGCTACGAGCAGTACTTC.

The DNA of the CDR3 is TGTGCCAGTAGTATAGGAGGCAACAGGGAATTCGCTGAAGCTTTCTTT. As protein: CASSIGGNREFAEAFF. This chain links TRBV19 with TRBJ1-1, with D perhaps matching TRBD1 (6 bases). Between the trimmed V and J ends, which lost 1 base and 6 bases, there was a span of 18 bases. The CDR3 is 16 residues long. Germline V gene data show CDR1 as LNHDA and CDR2 as SQIVND (reference sequence). Complete variable domain (other parts from reference TRBV19 and TRBJ1-1): DGGITQSPKYLFRKEGQNVTLSCEQNLNHDAMYWYRQDPGQGLRLIYYSQIVNDFQKGDIAEGYSVSREKKESFPLTVTSAQKNPTAFYLCASSIGGNREFAEAFFGQGTRLTVV.

This clone was recorded a few times. This CDR3 reads CASSLDGEEGAFF. The CDR3 coding sequence is TGTGCCAGCAGCTTAGATGGAGAAGAGGGAGCTTTCTTT. The V and J genes are TRBV11-3 and TRBJ1-1; D is ambiguous. The CDR3 is 13 amino acids. V shed 0 bases and J shed 10 bases, with 12 bases lying between them. CDR1 SGHNT and CDR2 YENEEA come from the germline V gene.

This clone was found once. V is TRBV5-3 and J is TRBJ2-3; D gene unclear. TRBV5-3 is marked as an open reading frame, function uncertain. Trimming left V 6 bases short and J 0 bases short, with 14 bases between. The CDR3 runs to 15 residues. The CDR3 sequence is CARTKIQTSTDTQYF. The CDR3 coding sequence is TGTGCCAGAACTAAAATCCAAACTAGCACAGATACGCAGTATTTT.

This chain links TRBV5-4 with TRBJ1-1, with D perhaps TRBD1 (5 bases). Trimming left V 4 bases short and J 4 bases short, with 11 bases between. CDR1 and CDR2 (germline): SGHNT, YYREEE (reference sequence). This CDR3 spans 13 amino acids. In DNA form, the CDR3 reads TGTGCCAGCAGCCTAGAAAGGGGCACTGAAGCTTTCTTT. Protein sequence: CASSLERGTEAFF.

The chain has TRBV5-1 and TRBJ1-1; D is perhaps TRBD1 (6 bases). The V end lost 4 bases, the J end lost 1 base, and 14 bases lay between the germline ends. The germline V gene encodes CDR1 SGHRS and CDR2 YFSETQ. The CDR3 spans 15 residues. CDR3 sequence reads: CASSPATGRNTEAFF. The CDR3 DNA reads TGCGCCAGCAGCCCGGCGACAGGAAGGAACACTGAAGCTTTCTTT. Full variable domain (rest looked up from reference TRBV5-1 and TRBJ1-1): KAGVTQTPRYLIKTRGQQVTLSCSPISGHRSVSWYQQTPGQGLQFLFEYFSETQRNKGNFPGRFSGRQFSNSRSEMNVSTLELGDSALYLCASSPATGRNTEAFFGQGTRLTVV.

The chain is built from TRBV28 and TRBJ1-2; the D gene is possibly TRBD1 (5 bases). CDR1 is MDHEN, CDR2 SYDVKM, per germline. This CDR3 contains 14 residues. V lost 7 bases and J lost 4, with 16 bases in between. DNA for the CDR3: TGTGCCAGCACCCACCGGCAGGGAACCTATGGCTACACCTTC. It codes for CASTHRQGTYGYTF.

This chain links TRBV28 with TRBJ2-2; D is undetermined. The CDR3 consists of 12 residues. Germline V CDR1 and CDR2: MDHEN, SYDVKM. Trimming took 1 base from V and 7 from J, leaving 4 bases between them. CDR3 sequence reads: CASSLFGGELFF. CDR3 bases: TGTGCCAGCAGTTTATTCGGCGGGGAGCTGTTTTTT.

The V call is TRBV5-4, the J call TRBJ2-3, with TRBD2 identical over 9 bases. The CDR3 loop spans 19 amino acids. The germline gives CDR1 SGHNT, CDR2 YYREEE (reference sequence). J gave up 2 bases and V 1 base, and 14 bases lay outside the gene matches. The CDR3 DNA sequence: TGTGCCAGCAGCTTGAAGAGACTTAGCGGGAGAGAAAACACAGATACGCAGTATTTT. Translated, it gives CASSLKRLSGRENTDTQYF.

This sequence joins TRBV6-5 and TRBJ1-2; D is unresolved. Germline V lookup: CDR1 MNHEY, CDR2 SVGAGI. The V and J ends lost 4 bases and 6 bases respectively, with 9 bases between them. The CDR3 has 12 residues. This CDR3 reads CASSSASDGYTF. The CDR3 nucleotides are TGTGCCAGCAGTTCCGCCTCAGATGGCTACACCTTC.

CDR3: CASSLRQRTDTQYF. CDR3 nucleotide sequence: TGTGCCAGCAGTCTCCGACAGCGCACAGATACGCAGTATTTT. J is TRBJ2-3 and V is TRBV9, with D possibly being TRBD1 (5 bases). Germline loops: CDR1 SGDLS, CDR2 YYNGEE. The V and J ends lost 5 bases and 1 base respectively, with 11 bases between them. The length of the CDR3 is 14 residues. Combining the CDR3 with reference TRBV9 and TRBJ2-3 gives the whole variable domain DSGVTQTPKHLITATGQRVTLRCSPRSGDLSVYWYQQSLDQGLQFLIQYYNGEERAKGNILERFSAQQFPDLHSELNLSSLELGDSALYFCASSLRQRTDTQYFGPGTRLTVL.

V usage is TRBV7-2 and J usage is TRBJ2-7, with a possible D match to TRBD2 (5 bases). CDR3 length equals 16 residues. V lost 2 bases and J 4 bases, leaving 18 bases between the germline ends. Germline lookup yields CDR1 SGHTA and CDR2 FQGNSA. CDR3 coding DNA: TGTGCCAGCAGCTTAAGCGAGTGGACCGGGATATACGAGCAGTACTTC. It translates to CASSLSEWTGIYEQYF.